The 18 T cell receptor beta chains presented below share a single source sample, sequenced in a study of post-analysis software for immune sequencing data. Study-wide results and caveats: Five or six TRBV segments, TRBV5-6, TRBV5-1 and TRBV20-1 among them, were found more frequent in patients than controls.

What these receptors recognize is not known. Included in the TCR beta cDNA libraries were unique molecular identifiers. TCRdb reprocessed the PCR reads with MiXCR, giving one entry per CDR3 protein. The sample lists 600,000 to 750,000 distinct CDR3 sequences; approximately 59% were seen once. The source material was blood. Receptors originate from a girl aged 2 to 10 with multiple sclerosis.

This clonotype was picked up one time. The junction and the germline gene differ at one end; a read error may be behind it. This chain uses TRBV7-9 with TRBJ2-1; tentative D call: TRBD2 (5 bases). The CDR3 length is 12 residues. Germline CDR1 and CDR2: SEHNR and FQNEAQ (reference sequence). CDR3 amino acids: CASSLYSVEQFF. CDR3 coding DNA: TGTGCCAGTAGCTTGTATAGCGTTGAGCAGTTCTTC. The full variable domain, its missing parts supplied by reference TRBV7-9 and TRBJ2-1, is DTGVSQNPRHKITKRGQNVTFRCDPISEHNRLYWYRQTLGQGPEFLTYFQNEAQLEKSRLLSDRFSAERPKGSFSTLEIQRTEQGDSAMYLCASSLYSVEQFFGPGTRLTVL.

This clonotype was seen more than once but under ten times. V and J are TRBV29-1 and TRBJ2-1, with TRBD2 identical over 9 bases. Germline trimming cut 5 bases from V and 5 bases from J; bases unmatched to any gene: 4. Germline lookup yields CDR1 SQVTM and CDR2 ANQGSEA. The CDR3 consists of 13 residues. The CDR3 region is CSVSGRIDNEQFF. The CDR3 nucleotides are TGCAGCGTTAGCGGGAGGATCGACAATGAGCAGTTCTTC.

The rearrangement uses TRBV10-3 and TRBJ1-2; a possible D gene is TRBD1 (5 bases). Trimming removed 4 bases at V and 3 bases at J, with 18 bases between. The V gene's germline CDR1 is ENHRY and CDR2 SYGVKD. The CDR3 extends over 16 amino acids. CDR3 region: CAISASGTFWDYGYTF. The CDR3 DNA follows: TGTGCCATCAGTGCATCCGGGACGTTTTGGGACTATGGCTACACCTTC.

The chain recombines TRBV6-5 with TRBJ2-5, with 10 bases matching TRBD2. Germline V gene lookup returns CDR1 MNHEY and CDR2 SVGAGI. The V segment lost 1 base and the J segment 5 bases; nucleotides outside the gene matches: 10. This CDR3 is 17 amino acids long. CDR3 sequence reads: CASSYLASGRAGETQYF. In nucleotides, the CDR3 is TGTGCCAGCAGTTACTTAGCCAGCGGGAGGGCCGGGGAGACCCAGTACTTC.

This clonotype came up a few times. This sequence joins TRBV20-1 and TRBJ2-7; TRBD2 aligns across 10 bases. Per germline, CDR1 DFQATT and CDR2 SNEGSKA (reference sequence). This CDR3 has 13 amino acids. With 3 bases clipped from V and 3 bases from J, the junction kept 2 bases outside the gene matches. CDR3 in amino acids: CSARLAGDYEQYF. Written as DNA, the CDR3 is TGCAGTGCTAGGCTAGCGGGAGACTACGAGCAGTACTTC.

This clonotype has a handful of counts. The J gene is TRBJ2-7, the V gene TRBV29-1, with D unclear. With 1 base removed from V and 3 bases from J, the gap between germline ends came to 7 bases. This CDR3 is 12 amino acids long. Looked up from germline, CDR1 is SQVTM and CDR2 is ANQGSEA. DNA of the CDR3: TGCAGCGTTGAAGTACCGAACTACGAGCAGTACTTC. It yields the protein CSVEVPNYEQYF.

Only a few counts were recorded for this clonotype. The rearrangement uses TRBV3-1 and TRBJ2-1; D uncertain. CDR1 is LGHDT and CDR2 is YNNKEL in the germline V gene (reference sequence). V lost 0 bases, J lost 6 bases, and 6 bases lay in between. The CDR3 has 13 residues. DNA of the CDR3: TGTGCCAGCAGCCAAGACTCTGCCAATGAGCAGTTCTTC. Its translation: CASSQDSANEQFF.

This clonotype was detected a few times. Here the CDR3 DNA reads TGCGCCAGCAGCTTGGGCGGGACAGTAATCAACGAGCAGTACTTC. Amino acid sequence: CASSLGGTVINEQYF. The rearrangement links TRBV5-1 to TRBJ2-7; D may be TRBD1 (7 bases). V shed 0 bases and J shed 5 bases, with 15 bases lying between them. The CDR3 runs 15 residues. CDR1 and CDR2 from the germline V gene are SGHRS and YFSETQ.

This chain uses TRBV12-3 or TRBV12-4 with TRBJ2-1, with unresolved D. The CDR3 contains 14 residues. V was shortened by 7 bases and J by 4 bases, with 14 bases between the two germline ends. The CDR3 bases are TGTGCCAGCACCCCTGGAGAGGTGTACAATGAGCAGTTCTTC. This translates into CASTPGEVYNEQFF.

The CDR3 region has the DNA TGTGCCAGCAGCCCTGACGAGGACTATGGCTACACCTTC. Amino acids: CASSPDEDYGYTF. This sequence joins TRBV5-6 and TRBJ1-2; no clear D. Per the germline V gene, CDR1 is SGHDT and CDR2 is YYEEEE. The length of the CDR3 is 13 residues. V was shortened by 4 bases and J by 3 bases, with 10 bases between the two germline ends. Full variable domain (remainder filled in from reference TRBV5-6 and TRBJ1-2): DAGVTQSPTHLIKTRGQQVTLRCSPKSGHDTVSWYQQALGQGPQFIFQYYEEEERQRGNFPDRFSGHQFPNYSSELNVNALLLGDSALYLCASSPDEDYGYTFGSGTRLTVV.

J is TRBJ1-2 and V is TRBV29-1; a possible D gene is TRBD1 (5 bases). The V gene lost 0 bases and the J gene lost 6 bases, with 11 bases spanning the gap. This CDR3 is 13 amino acids long. Germline V gives CDR1 SQVTM, CDR2 ANQGSEA. CDR3 nucleotide sequence: TGCAGCGTTGAAGATGGGACGGCAGATGGCTACACCTTC. This sequence encodes CSVEDGTADGYTF.

This sequence joins TRBV27 and TRBJ1-1, with a tentative D call TRBD1 (5 bases). CDR3 length: 15 amino acids. CDR1 MNHEY and CDR2 SMNVEV come from the germline V gene (reference sequence). Trimming stripped 2 bases from V and 4 bases from J, with 14 bases between. The CDR3 DNA is TGTGCCAGCAGTTTACACCAGGGAGCGGGCACTGAAGCTTTCTTT. Translation gives CASSLHQGAGTEAFF.

The V gene is TRBV7-9, the J gene TRBJ1-4; D unresolved. V was trimmed by 6 bases and J by 4 bases, leaving 9 bases between them. The CDR3 runs to 13 residues. Per the germline V gene, CDR1 is SEHNR and CDR2 is FQNEAQ (reference sequence). CDR3 amino acids: CASSSQINEKLFF. The CDR3, as DNA: TGTGCCAGCAGTTCACAGATTAATGAAAAACTGTTTTTT.

This chain connects TRBV20-1 to TRBJ2-7; D is uncertain. Germline V gene lookup returns CDR1 DFQATT and CDR2 SNEGSKA (reference sequence). The CDR3 is 15 residues long. Trimming took off 0 bases at V and 2 bases at J, with 14 bases between the two ends. The CDR3 reads CSARDRADLTYEQYF. The CDR3 coding sequence is TGCAGTGCTAGAGATAGGGCGGACCTCACCTACGAGCAGTACTTC.

This clonotype showed up just a few times. The chain links TRBV20-1 to TRBJ1-1; possible D gene TRBD1, 5 bases. Germline V gives CDR1 DFQATT, CDR2 SNEGSKA (reference sequence). There are 14 residues in the CDR3. V shed 5 bases and J shed 0 bases, with 13 bases lying between them. CDR3 in DNA: TGCAGTGCTGAACGACAGCCTATGAACACTGAAGCTTTCTTT. It encodes CSAERQPMNTEAFF.

The V gene is TRBV7-3, the J gene TRBJ1-1; D gene ambiguous. In germline, CDR1 is SGHTA, CDR2 FQGTGA. This CDR3 comprises 14 residues. Trimming removed 1 base at V and 1 base at J, with 7 bases between. The CDR3 DNA reads as TGTGCCAGCAGCTTAAGACCCTCGAACACTGAAGCTTTCTTT. Translation gives CASSLRPSNTEAFF. Filled out from reference TRBV7-3 and TRBJ1-1, the complete variable domain reads GAGVSQTPSNKVTEKGKYVELRCDPISGHTALYWYRQSLGQGPEFLIYFQGTGAADDSGLPNDRFFAVRPEGSVSTLKIQRTERGDSAVYLCASSLRPSNTEAFFGQGTRLTVV.

The chain joins TRBV5-6 to TRBJ2-7, with 7 bases identical to TRBD1. The ends lost 4 bases at V and 4 bases at J; junction bases unmatched: 14. CDR3 length: 16 amino acids. Germline loops: CDR1 SGHDT, CDR2 YYEEEE. CDR3 loop: CASSPIKGQTSYEQYF. DNA for the CDR3: TGTGCCAGCAGCCCGATTAAGGGACAGACTTCATACGAGCAGTACTTC. Filled out from reference TRBV5-6 and TRBJ2-7, the complete variable domain reads DAGVTQSPTHLIKTRGQQVTLRCSPKSGHDTVSWYQQALGQGPQFIFQYYEEEERQRGNFPDRFSGHQFPNYSSELNVNALLLGDSALYLCASSPIKGQTSYEQYFGPGTRLTVT.

The chain is built from TRBV4-3 and TRBJ2-5; TRBD2 is a possible D gene (5 bases). Germline V gene sequence: CDR1 LGHNA, CDR2 YSLEER. V shed 1 base and J shed 4 bases, with 16 bases lying between them. The CDR3 has 16 residues. CDR3 sequence reads: CASSQGIDLASETQYF. The CDR3 region has the DNA TGCGCCAGCAGCCAAGGTATTGACCTAGCCTCAGAGACCCAGTACTTC.